This TCR beta chain stems from a study of blood T cell repertoires in COVID-19. The length of the CDR3 is 12 residues. V gave up 5 bases and J gave up 5 bases, with 9 bases separating them. In germline, CDR1 is SEHNR, CDR2 FQNEAQ (reference sequence). Profiled with immunoSEQ multiplex PCR; TCRdb holds only in-frame clones, not every one. The repertoire has 300,000 to 350,000 clones, 80% to 90% of them found once; the top ten carry about 4%. The sequencing input was PBMCs or T cells enriched from blood (not recorded which). This TCR was sampled from a middle-aged woman with acute COVID-19. The chain recombines TRBV7-9 with TRBJ2-5; D possibly corresponds to TRBD2 (5 bases). CDR3: CASSLRGETQYF. Here the CDR3 DNA reads TGTGCCAGCAGCCTACGAGGGGAGACCCAGTACTTC. The full variable domain, its missing parts supplied by reference TRBV7-9 and TRBJ2-5, is DTGVSQNPRHKITKRGQNVTFRCDPISEHNRLYWYRQTLGQGPEFLTYFQNEAQLEKSRLLSDRFSAERPKGSFSTLEIQRTEQGDSAMYLCASSLRGETQYFGPGTRLLVL.